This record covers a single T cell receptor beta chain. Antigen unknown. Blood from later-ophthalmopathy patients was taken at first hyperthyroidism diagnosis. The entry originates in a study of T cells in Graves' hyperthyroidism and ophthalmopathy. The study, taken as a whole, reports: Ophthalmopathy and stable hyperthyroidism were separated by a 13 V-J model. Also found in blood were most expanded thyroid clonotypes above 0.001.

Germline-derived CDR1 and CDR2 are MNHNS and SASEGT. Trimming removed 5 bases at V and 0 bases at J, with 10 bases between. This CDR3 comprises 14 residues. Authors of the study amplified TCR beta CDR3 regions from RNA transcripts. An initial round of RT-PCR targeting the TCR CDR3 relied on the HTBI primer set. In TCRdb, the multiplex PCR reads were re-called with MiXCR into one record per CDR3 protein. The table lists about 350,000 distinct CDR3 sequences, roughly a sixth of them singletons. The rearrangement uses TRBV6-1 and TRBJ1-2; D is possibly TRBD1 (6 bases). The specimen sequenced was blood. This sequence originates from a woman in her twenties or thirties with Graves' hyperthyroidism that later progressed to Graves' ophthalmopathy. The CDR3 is CASSRTAANYGYTF. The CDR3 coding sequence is TGTGCCAGCAGTCGGACAGCAGCTAACTATGGCTACACCTTC.